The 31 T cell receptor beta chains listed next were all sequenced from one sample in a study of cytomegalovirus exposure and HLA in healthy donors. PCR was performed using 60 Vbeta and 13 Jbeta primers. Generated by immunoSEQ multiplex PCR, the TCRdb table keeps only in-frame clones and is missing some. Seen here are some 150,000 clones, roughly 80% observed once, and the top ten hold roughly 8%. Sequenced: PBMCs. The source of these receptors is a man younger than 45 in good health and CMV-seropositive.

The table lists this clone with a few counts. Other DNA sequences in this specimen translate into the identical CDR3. CDR3 sequence (DNA): TGTGCCAGCAGTTACTCTGGCGGGGCTGGAAACACCATATATTTT. It yields the protein CASSYSGGAGNTIYF. The chain joins TRBV6-5 to TRBJ1-3; D is unresolved. CDR1 MNHEY and CDR2 SVGAGI come from the germline V gene. V was cut by 0 bases and J by 2 bases, with 8 bases left in between. This CDR3 is built from 15 residues.

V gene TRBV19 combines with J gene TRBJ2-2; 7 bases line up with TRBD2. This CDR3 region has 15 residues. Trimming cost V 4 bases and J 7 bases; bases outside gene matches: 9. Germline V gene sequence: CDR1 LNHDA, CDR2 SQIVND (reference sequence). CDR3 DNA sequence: TGTGCCAGTAGTAGTACCGGGACTACTAACGGGGAGCTGTTTTTT. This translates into CASSSTGTTNGELFF.

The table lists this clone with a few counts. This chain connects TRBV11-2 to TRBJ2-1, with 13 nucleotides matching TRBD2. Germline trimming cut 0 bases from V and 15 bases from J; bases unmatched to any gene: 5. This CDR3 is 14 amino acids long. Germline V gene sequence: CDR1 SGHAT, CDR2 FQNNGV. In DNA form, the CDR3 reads TGTGCCAGCAGCTTAGAATGGACTAGCGGGGGTCTGTTCTTC. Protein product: CASSLEWTSGGLFF. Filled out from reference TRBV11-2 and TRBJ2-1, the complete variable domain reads EAGVAQSPRYKIIEKRQSVAFWCNPISGHATLYWYQQILGQGPKLLIQFQNNGVVDDSQLPKDRFSAERLKGVDSTLKIQPAKLEDSAVYLCASSLEWTSGGLFFGPGTRLTVL.

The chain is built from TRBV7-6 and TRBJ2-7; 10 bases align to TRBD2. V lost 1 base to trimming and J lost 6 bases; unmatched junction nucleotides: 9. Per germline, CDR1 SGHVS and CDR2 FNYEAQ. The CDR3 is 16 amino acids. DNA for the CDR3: TGTGCCAGCAGCTTAGTTCAGCGGGAGGGGGCCCCCGAGCAGTACTTC. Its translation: CASSLVQREGAPEQYF.

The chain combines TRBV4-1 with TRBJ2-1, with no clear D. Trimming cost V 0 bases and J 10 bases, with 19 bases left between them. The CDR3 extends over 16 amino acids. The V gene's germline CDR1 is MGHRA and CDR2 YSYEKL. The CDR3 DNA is TGCGCCAGCAGCCAAGATCAAAACTACCCGGCACGGGAGCAGTTCTTC. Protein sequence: CASSQDQNYPAREQFF.

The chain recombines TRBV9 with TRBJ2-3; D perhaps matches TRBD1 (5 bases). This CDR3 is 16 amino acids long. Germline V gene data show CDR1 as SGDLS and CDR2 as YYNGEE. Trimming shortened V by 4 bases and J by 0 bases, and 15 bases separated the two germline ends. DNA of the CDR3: TGTGCCAGCAGCCCTCCTGGGGCTGCTAGCACAGATACGCAGTATTTT. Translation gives CASSPPGAASTDTQYF.

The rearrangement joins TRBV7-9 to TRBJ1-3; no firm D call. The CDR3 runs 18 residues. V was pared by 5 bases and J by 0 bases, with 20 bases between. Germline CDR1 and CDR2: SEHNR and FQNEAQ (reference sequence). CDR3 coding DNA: TGTGCCAGCAGCCCCCGACCGGTGATATACTACTCTGGAAACACCATATATTTT. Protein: CASSPRPVIYYSGNTIYF.

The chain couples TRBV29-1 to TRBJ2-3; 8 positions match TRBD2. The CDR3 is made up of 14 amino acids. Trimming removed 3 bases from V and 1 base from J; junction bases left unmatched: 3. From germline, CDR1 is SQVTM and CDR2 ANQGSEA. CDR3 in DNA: TGCAGCGTTGATAAAGCGGGGGGCACAGATACGCAGTATTTT. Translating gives CSVDKAGGTDTQYF.

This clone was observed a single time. In DNA form, the CDR3 reads TGTGCCAGCAGCTTGGGACAGGTCACGAACACTGAAGCTTTCTTT. Translation: CASSLGQVTNTEAFF. This chain links TRBV11-2 with TRBJ1-1, with TRBD1 identical over 8 bases. The V gene's germline CDR1 is SGHAT and CDR2 FQNNGV. V was clipped by 3 bases and J by 1 base; unmatched bases: 4. CDR3 length: 15 residues.

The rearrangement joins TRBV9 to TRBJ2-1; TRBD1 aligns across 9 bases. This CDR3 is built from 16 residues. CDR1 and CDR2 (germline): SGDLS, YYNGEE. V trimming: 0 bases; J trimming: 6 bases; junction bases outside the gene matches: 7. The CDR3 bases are TGTGCCAGCAGCGTAGGCCTGGGACAGGGTTTCAATGAGCAGTTCTTC. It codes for CASSVGLGQGFNEQFF.

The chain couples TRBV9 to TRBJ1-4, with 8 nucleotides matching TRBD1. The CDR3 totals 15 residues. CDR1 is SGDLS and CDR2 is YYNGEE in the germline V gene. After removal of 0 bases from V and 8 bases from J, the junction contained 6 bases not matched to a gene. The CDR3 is CASSVADRVGEKLFF. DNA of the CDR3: TGTGCCAGCAGCGTAGCGGACAGGGTAGGGGAAAAACTGTTTTTT.

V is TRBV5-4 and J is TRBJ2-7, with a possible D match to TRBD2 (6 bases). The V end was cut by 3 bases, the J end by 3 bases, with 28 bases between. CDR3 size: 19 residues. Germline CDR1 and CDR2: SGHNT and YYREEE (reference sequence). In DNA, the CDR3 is TGTGCCAGCAGCTCTACAGGTTCCCCCTTGGCGGGATCACGCTACGAGCAGTACTTC. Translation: CASSSTGSPLAGSRYEQYF.

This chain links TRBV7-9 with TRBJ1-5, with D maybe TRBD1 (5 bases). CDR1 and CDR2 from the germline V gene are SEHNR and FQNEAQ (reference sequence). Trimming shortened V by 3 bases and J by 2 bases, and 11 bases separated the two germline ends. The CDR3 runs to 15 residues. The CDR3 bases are TGTGCCAGCAGCTTGGGGGGACGGGGCAATCAGCCCCAGCATTTT. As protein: CASSLGGRGNQPQHF.

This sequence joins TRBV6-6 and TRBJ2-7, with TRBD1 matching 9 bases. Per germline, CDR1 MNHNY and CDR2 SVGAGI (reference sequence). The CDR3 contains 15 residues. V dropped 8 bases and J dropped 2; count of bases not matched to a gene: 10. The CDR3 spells CASYVTGTGTYEQYF. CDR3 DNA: TGTGCCAGCTATGTGACCGGGACAGGGACCTACGAGCAGTACTTC.

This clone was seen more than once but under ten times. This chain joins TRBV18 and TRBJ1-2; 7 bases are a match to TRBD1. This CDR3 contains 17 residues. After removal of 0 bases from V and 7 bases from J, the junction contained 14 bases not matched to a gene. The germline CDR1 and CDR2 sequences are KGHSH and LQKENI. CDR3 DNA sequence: TGTGCCAGCTCACCACCGATGGGCCAGGGGGTTTCGAGTGGCTACACCTTC. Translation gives CASSPPMGQGVSSGYTF.

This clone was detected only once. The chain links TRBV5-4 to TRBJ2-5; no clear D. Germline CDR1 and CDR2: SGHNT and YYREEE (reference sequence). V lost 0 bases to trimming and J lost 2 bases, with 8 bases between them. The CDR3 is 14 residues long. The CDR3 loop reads CASSLGPVQETQYF. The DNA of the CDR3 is TGTGCCAGCAGCTTGGGGCCAGTTCAAGAGACCCAGTACTTC. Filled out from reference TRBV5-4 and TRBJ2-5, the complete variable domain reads ETGVTQSPTHLIKTRGQQVTLRCSSQSGHNTVSWYQQALGQGPQFIFQYYREEENGRGNFPPRFSGLQFPNYSSELNVNALELDDSALYLCASSLGPVQETQYFGPGTRLLVL.

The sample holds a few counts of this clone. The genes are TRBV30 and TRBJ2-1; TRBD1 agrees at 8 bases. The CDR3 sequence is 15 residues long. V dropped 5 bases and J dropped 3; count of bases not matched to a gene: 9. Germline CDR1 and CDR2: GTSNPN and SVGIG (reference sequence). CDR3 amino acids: CAWAKGQAVYNEQFF. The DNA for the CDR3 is TGTGCCTGGGCGAAGGGACAGGCCGTCTACAATGAGCAGTTCTTC. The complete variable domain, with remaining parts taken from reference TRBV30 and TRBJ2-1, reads SQTIHQWPATLVQPVGSPLSLECTVEGTSNPNLYWYRQAAGRGLQLLFYSVGIGQISSEVPQNLSASRPQDRQFILSSKKLLLSDSGFYLCAWAKGQAVYNEQFFGPGTRLTVL.

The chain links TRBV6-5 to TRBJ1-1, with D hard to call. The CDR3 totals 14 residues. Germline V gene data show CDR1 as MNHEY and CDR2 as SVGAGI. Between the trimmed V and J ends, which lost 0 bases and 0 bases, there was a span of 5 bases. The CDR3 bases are TGTGCCAGCAGTTACTCAGAGATGAACACTGAAGCTTTCTTT. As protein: CASSYSEMNTEAFF.

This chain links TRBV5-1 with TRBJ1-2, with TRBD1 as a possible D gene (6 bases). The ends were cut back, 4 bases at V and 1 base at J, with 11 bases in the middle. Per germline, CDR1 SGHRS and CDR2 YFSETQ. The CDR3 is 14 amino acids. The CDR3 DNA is TGCGCCAGCAGCCCTGGACAGAGTAACTATGGCTACACCTTC. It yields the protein CASSPGQSNYGYTF.

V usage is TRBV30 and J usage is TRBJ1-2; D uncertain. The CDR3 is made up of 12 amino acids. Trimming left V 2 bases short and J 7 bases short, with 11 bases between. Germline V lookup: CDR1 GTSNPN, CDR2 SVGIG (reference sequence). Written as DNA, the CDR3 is TGTGCCTGGAGTACGGGGTGGGGTGGCTACACCTTC. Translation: CAWSTGWGGYTF.

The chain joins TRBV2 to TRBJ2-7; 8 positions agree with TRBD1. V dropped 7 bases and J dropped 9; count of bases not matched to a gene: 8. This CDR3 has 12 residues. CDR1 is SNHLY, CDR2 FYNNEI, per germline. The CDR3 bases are TGTGCCAGCATCGGACAGGGATTGGCGCAGTACTTC. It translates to CASIGQGLAQYF.

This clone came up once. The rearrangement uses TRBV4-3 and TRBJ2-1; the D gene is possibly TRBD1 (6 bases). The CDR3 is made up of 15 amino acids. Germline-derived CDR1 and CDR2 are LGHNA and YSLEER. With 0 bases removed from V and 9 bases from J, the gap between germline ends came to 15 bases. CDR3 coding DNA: TGCGCCAGCAGCCAAGAAGACAGGAACCCCCGTGAGCAGTTCTTC. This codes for CASSQEDRNPREQFF.

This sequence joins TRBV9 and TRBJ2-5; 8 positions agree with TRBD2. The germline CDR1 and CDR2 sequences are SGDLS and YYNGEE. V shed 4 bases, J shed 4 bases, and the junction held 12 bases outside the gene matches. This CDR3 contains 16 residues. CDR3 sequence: CASSLGLRGDAETQYF. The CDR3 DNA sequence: TGTGCCAGCAGCTTAGGGCTGCGGGGGGACGCAGAGACCCAGTACTTC.

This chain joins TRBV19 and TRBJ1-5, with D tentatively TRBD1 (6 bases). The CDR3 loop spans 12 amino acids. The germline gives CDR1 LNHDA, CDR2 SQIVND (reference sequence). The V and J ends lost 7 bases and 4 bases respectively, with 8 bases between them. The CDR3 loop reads CASTRGNQPQHF. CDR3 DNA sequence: TGTGCCAGTACTAGGGGGAATCAGCCCCAGCATTTT.

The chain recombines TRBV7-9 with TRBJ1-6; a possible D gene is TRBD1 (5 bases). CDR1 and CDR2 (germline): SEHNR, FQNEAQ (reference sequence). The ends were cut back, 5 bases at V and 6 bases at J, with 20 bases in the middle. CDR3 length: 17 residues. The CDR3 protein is CASSHPKDSETNSPLHF. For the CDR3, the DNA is TGTGCCAGCAGCCACCCCAAAGACAGCGAAACTAATTCACCCCTCCACTTT.

The DNA for the CDR3 is TGTGCCAGCTCACCACCGTCAGGGCACTATGGCTACACCTTC. Translation: CASSPPSGHYGYTF. This sequence joins TRBV18 and TRBJ1-2, with a tentative D call TRBD1 (5 bases). The CDR3 spans 14 residues. Trimming removed 0 bases at V and 3 bases at J, with 8 bases between. Germline V CDR1 and CDR2: KGHSH, LQKENI.

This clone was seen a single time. The CDR3 nucleotides read TGTGCCAGCAGACCCAGGGCGAACACTGAAGCTTTCTTT. Translated, it gives CASRPRANTEAFF. The chain joins TRBV6-1 to TRBJ1-1; weak D call: TRBD1 (5 bases). The CDR3 runs 13 residues. Germline assignment: CDR1 MNHNS and CDR2 SASEGT. V was clipped by 6 bases and J by 1 base, with 9 bases between them.

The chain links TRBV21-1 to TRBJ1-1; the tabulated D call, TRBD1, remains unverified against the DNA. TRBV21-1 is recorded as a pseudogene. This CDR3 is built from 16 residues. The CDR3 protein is CASSLPFQGGYTEAFF. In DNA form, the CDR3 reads TGTGCCAGCAGCCTCCCATTTCAGGGTGGGTACACTGAAGCTTTCTTT.

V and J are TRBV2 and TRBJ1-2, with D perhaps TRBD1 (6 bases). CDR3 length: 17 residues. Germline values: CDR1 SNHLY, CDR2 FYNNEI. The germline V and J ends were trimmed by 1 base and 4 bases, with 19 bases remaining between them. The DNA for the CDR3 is TGTGCCAGCAGTGAAGGTCGAGGGGGTCTAACCTTCTATGGCTACACCTTC. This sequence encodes CASSEGRGGLTFYGYTF.

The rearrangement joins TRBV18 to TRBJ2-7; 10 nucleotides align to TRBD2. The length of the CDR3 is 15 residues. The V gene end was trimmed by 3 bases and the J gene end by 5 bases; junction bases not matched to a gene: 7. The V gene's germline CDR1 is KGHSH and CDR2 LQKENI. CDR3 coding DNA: TGTGCCAGCTCACCCGCCGGGACTAGCGTAAACGAGCAGTACTTC. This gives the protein CASSPAGTSVNEQYF.

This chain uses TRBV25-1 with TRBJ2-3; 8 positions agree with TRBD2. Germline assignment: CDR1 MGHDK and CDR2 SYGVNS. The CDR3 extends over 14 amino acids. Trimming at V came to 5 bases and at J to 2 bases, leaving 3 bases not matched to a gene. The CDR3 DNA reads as TGTGCCAGCAGTCCGCGGGAGGCCACAGATACGCAGTATTTT. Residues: CASSPREATDTQYF.